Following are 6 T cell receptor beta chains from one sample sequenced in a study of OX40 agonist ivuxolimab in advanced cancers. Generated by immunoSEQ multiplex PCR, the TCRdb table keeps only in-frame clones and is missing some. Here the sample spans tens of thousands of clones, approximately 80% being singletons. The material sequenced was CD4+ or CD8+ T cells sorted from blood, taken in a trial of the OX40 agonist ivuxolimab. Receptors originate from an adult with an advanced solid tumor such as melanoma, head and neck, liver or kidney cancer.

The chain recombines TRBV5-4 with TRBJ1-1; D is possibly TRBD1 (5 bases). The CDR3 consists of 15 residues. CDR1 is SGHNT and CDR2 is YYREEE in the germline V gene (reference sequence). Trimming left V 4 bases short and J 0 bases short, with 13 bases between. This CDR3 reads CASSPQGPLNTEAFF. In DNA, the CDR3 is TGTGCCAGCAGCCCCCAGGGACCTCTGAACACTGAAGCTTTCTTT.

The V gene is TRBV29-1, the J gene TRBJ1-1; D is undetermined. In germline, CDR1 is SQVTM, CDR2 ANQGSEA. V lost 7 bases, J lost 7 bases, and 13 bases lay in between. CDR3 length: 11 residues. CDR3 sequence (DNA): TGCAGCGCAAAACCGGGCCATGAAGCTTTCTTT. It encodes CSAKPGHEAFF.

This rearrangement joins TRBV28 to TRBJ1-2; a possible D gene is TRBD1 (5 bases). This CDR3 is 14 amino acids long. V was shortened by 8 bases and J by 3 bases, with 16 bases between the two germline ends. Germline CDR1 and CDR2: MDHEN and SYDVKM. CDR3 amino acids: CASRRIGGDYGYTF. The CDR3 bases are TGTGCCAGCCGGCGGATCGGGGGGGACTATGGCTACACCTTC.

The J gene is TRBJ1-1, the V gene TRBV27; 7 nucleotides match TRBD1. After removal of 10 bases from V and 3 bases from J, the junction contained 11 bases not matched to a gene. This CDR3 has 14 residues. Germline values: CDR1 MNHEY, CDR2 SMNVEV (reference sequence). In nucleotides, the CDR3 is TGTGCCATCCCCAGGGGGGGGGTCGACACTGAAGCTTTCTTT. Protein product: CAIPRGGVDTEAFF.

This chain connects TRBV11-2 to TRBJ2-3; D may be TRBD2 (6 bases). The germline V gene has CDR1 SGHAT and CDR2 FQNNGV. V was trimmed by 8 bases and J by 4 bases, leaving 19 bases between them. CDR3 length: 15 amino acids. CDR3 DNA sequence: TGTGCCAGCTCACAGGTGGCTAGCGCGTCAGATACGCAGTATTTT. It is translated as CASSQVASASDTQYF.

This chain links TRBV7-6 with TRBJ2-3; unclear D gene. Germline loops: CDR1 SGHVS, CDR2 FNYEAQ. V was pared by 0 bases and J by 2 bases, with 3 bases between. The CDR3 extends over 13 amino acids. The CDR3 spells CASSLAYTDTQYF. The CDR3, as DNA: TGTGCCAGCAGCTTAGCTTACACAGATACGCAGTATTTT.